The next 18 T cell receptor beta chains were all read from a single sample in a study of T cells after yellow fever vaccination (dated by TCRdb to the late 2010s). Reading the label with the study, this specimen's treatment or condition is: live attenuated yellow fever vaccine strain. Receptor amplification or capture employed 5' RACE. The sequencer listed for this sample is Illumina NovaSeq 6000. Using fastp trimming at Q25 and MiXCR clonotype assembly, TCRdb reanalyzed the public sequencing data and kept in-frame beta chains. All rows with the same CDR3 protein become a single entry with the most common DNA and genes. This sample holds hundreds of thousands of distinct CDR3 sequences; approximately 3.8% were observed only once. About 20% of the sample is taken by the ten largest. The material sequenced was PBMCs, taken on the day of the yellow fever booster vaccination. Every receptor here comes from a man between 18 and 35 years old who received the YFV17D yellow fever vaccine.

This clonotype was seen at least ten times. V usage is TRBV30 and J usage is TRBJ2-4; weak D call: TRBD1 (6 bases). This CDR3 spans 12 amino acids. Trimming removed 4 bases at V and 7 bases at J, with 11 bases between. Germline V gives CDR1 GTSNPN, CDR2 SVGIG (reference sequence). CDR3 sequence: CAWTGVGNIQYF. CDR3 coding DNA: TGTGCCTGGACAGGGGTTGGGAACATTCAGTACTTC. Filled out from reference TRBV30 and TRBJ2-4, the complete variable domain reads SQTIHQWPATLVQPVGSPLSLECTVEGTSNPNLYWYRQAAGRGLQLLFYSVGIGQISSEVPQNLSASRPQDRQFILSSKKLLLSDSGFYLCAWTGVGNIQYFGAGTRLSVL.

This clonotype appeared a few times. The chain uses TRBV13 and TRBJ2-7; 8 bases fit TRBD1. The CDR3 loop spans 17 amino acids. Looked up from germline, CDR1 is PRHDT and CDR2 is FYEKMQ (reference sequence). The trim removed 8 bases at V and 0 bases at J, leaving 15 bases unmatched. The CDR3 loop is CASSRGRDTPSSYEQYF. The CDR3 coding sequence is TGTGCCAGCTCCAGGGGGCGAGATACTCCCAGCTCCTACGAGCAGTACTTC.

This clonotype occurred many times. The CDR3 reads CSVEGRRTDTQYF. CDR3 DNA sequence: TGCAGCGTTGAAGGCAGGCGCACAGATACGCAGTATTTT. V is TRBV29-1 and J is TRBJ2-3; D gene unclear. V lost 1 base and J 1 base, leaving 6 bases between the germline ends. The CDR3 runs 13 residues. Germline-derived CDR1 and CDR2 are SQVTM and ANQGSEA.

This clonotype was detected ten times or more. The V and J genes are TRBV20-1 and TRBJ2-5, with D possibly matching TRBD2 (6 bases). The CDR3 sequence is 13 residues long. Germline-derived CDR1 and CDR2 are DFQATT and SNEGSKA (reference sequence). Trimming stripped 2 bases from V and 5 bases from J, with 12 bases between. The CDR3 DNA is TGCAGTGCTAGACCCGGGGGATCTGAGACCCAGTACTTC. Protein sequence: CSARPGGSETQYF.

This clonotype was seen a few times. V and J are TRBV7-2 and TRBJ1-4; D gene ambiguous. The CDR3 is made up of 14 amino acids. V was clipped by 5 bases and J by 10 bases, with 17 bases between them. Germline values: CDR1 SGHTA, CDR2 FQGNSA. This chain's CDR3 is CASSPLAGLGKLFF. The CDR3 coding sequence is TGTGCCAGCAGCCCCCTCGCCGGTTTAGGAAAACTGTTTTTT.

This chain links TRBV15 with TRBJ2-3, with no clear D. V lost 3 bases and J 1 base, leaving 17 bases between the germline ends. This CDR3 has 17 amino acids. Germline V gene lookup returns CDR1 LNHNV and CDR2 YYDKDF (reference sequence). CDR3 protein: CATSRDAGLPGTDTQYF. The CDR3, as DNA: TGTGCCACCAGCAGGGATGCCGGGCTCCCGGGCACAGATACGCAGTATTTT.

This clonotype was observed at least ten times. The chain carries TRBV5-1 and TRBJ2-1; TRBD2 agrees at 9 bases. Germline V gene lookup returns CDR1 SGHRS and CDR2 YFSETQ. The V and J ends lost 4 bases and 7 bases, in that order; junction bases with no gene match: 12. The CDR3 has 16 residues. CDR3 in DNA: TGCGCCAGCAGCACCCCCGGCGGGGGGGCGGGAAATGAGCAGTTCTTC. Protein: CASSTPGGGAGNEQFF.

The rearrangement joins TRBV6-6 to TRBJ2-4; no definite D call. The CDR3 totals 15 residues. The V end was cut by 2 bases, the J end by 0 bases, with 8 bases between. Germline-derived CDR1 and CDR2 are MNHNY and SVGAGI (reference sequence). CDR3 in amino acids: CASSYTQLAKNIQYF. The DNA of the CDR3 is TGTGCCAGCAGTTACACGCAGCTAGCCAAAAACATTCAGTACTTC.

This clonotype was recorded many times. The J gene is TRBJ1-5, the V gene TRBV7-2; D not resolved. Trimming left V 2 bases short and J 5 bases short, with 10 bases between. Germline V CDR1 and CDR2: SGHTA, FQGNSA. CDR3 length: 14 residues. CDR3 coding DNA: TGTGCCAGCAGCTTAAAGAGGTTGGATCAGCCCCAGCATTTT. This translates into CASSLKRLDQPQHF.

This clonotype appeared a few times. The V gene is TRBV19, the J gene TRBJ2-1, with D possibly matching TRBD1 (6 bases). Looked up from germline, CDR1 is LNHDA and CDR2 is SQIVND (reference sequence). The CDR3 spans 13 residues. The V end was cut by 2 bases, the J end by 8 bases, with 10 bases between. The CDR3 nucleotides are TGTGCCAGTAGTATACCAACAGGGTATGAGCAGTTCTTC. Translated, it gives CASSIPTGYEQFF.

In this sample, this clonotype turned up many times. V gene TRBV4-3 combines with J gene TRBJ1-1; D remains ambiguous. The CDR3 has 14 residues. The V and J ends lost 3 bases and 4 bases respectively, with 12 bases between them. Germline V gene sequence: CDR1 LGHNA, CDR2 YSLEER. In DNA, the CDR3 is TGCGCCAGCAGCCAGGGATCCCAAGTCACTGAAGCTTTCTTT. Translating gives CASSQGSQVTEAFF.

This clonotype was seen at least ten times. The V gene is TRBV5-1, the J gene TRBJ2-5; the D gene is possibly TRBD2 (6 bases). Germline V CDR1 and CDR2: SGHRS, YFSETQ. Trimming pared 6 bases from V and 4 bases from J, leaving 13 bases between. CDR3 length: 13 residues. The CDR3 sequence is CASTPVGGETQYF. The CDR3 DNA is TGCGCCAGCACCCCCGTCGGGGGAGAGACCCAGTACTTC.

Only a few counts were recorded for this clonotype. This chain connects TRBV5-1 to TRBJ2-5, with 13 bases that match TRBD2. Germline CDR1 SGHRS, CDR2 YFSETQ. The V gene end was trimmed by 3 bases and the J gene end by 2 bases; junction bases not matched to a gene: 4. The length of the CDR3 is 16 residues. The CDR3: CASSSQLAGGQETQYF. CDR3 sequence (DNA): TGCGCCAGCAGCTCCCAACTAGCGGGGGGGCAAGAGACCCAGTACTTC.

This clonotype came up many times. This chain uses TRBV5-1 with TRBJ2-5; D possibly corresponds to TRBD1 (6 bases). Germline loops: CDR1 SGHRS, CDR2 YFSETQ. CDR3 length: 14 residues. V lost 4 bases and J 4 bases, leaving 14 bases between the germline ends. CDR3 sequence (DNA): TGCGCCAGCAGCCCGGGACACTTTGGAGAGACCCAGTACTTC. It encodes CASSPGHFGETQYF.

Note on this clonotype: It is likely a read error, because the conserved phenylalanine at the end of the CDR3 is missing. This rearrangement joins TRBV5-1 to TRBJ2-5; D is ambiguous. CDR3 length equals 14 residues. CDR1 and CDR2 from the germline V gene are SGHRS and YFSETQ. V lost 0 bases, J lost 5 bases, and 11 bases lay in between. In nucleotides, the CDR3 is TGCGCCAGCAGCTTGGGTGGCGCGAGGGAGACCCAGTACCTC. Translation gives CASSLGGARETQYL.

There are a few counts of this clonotype. The CDR3 loop reads CASSLGHLQETQYF. As DNA, the CDR3 is TGTGCCAGCAGTTTGGGACATCTCCAAGAGACCCAGTACTTC. The chain couples TRBV12-3 or TRBV12-4 to TRBJ2-5, with D possibly TRBD1 on 6 matching bases. CDR3 length: 14 residues. V was trimmed by 3 bases and J by 1 base, leaving 9 bases between them.

The V gene is TRBV7-9, the J gene TRBJ1-6; D is unresolved. Trimming shortened V by 5 bases and J by 7 bases, and 9 bases separated the two germline ends. The germline V gene encodes CDR1 SEHNR and CDR2 FQNEAQ (reference sequence). This CDR3 has 13 amino acids. Here the CDR3 DNA reads TGTGCCAGCAGCCGACTCGTAAATTCACCCCTCCACTTT. The encoded protein is CASSRLVNSPLHF.

The DNA of the CDR3 is TGCGCCAGCAGCTTGGTCCAGGGAAAGGACTATGGCTACACCTTC. It specifies CASSLVQGKDYGYTF. The chain links TRBV5-1 to TRBJ1-2; D is perhaps TRBD1 (5 bases). Germline-derived CDR1 and CDR2 are SGHRS and YFSETQ. The CDR3 spans 15 residues. The V end lost 0 bases, the J end lost 3 bases, and 12 bases lay between the germline ends.